A single sample gave rise to the 12 T cell receptor beta chains below, sequenced in a study of shared clonotypes between healthy human individuals. Positively selected for CCR7, the CD45RO-negative cells used as naive CD8 cells excluded terminally differentiated effector memory CD45RA+ cells. Clones were sequenced by immunoSEQ multiplex PCR, and TCRdb holds only the in-frame ones, with some missing. This table holds about 2 million clones, less than 95% found once. The sequenced sample was naive CD8+ T cells sorted from blood. The receptors here all came from a man aged 18 to 30 in good health.

The J gene is TRBJ1-3, the V gene TRBV19, with 7 bases that match TRBD1. V was pared by 5 bases and J by 2 bases, with 9 bases of the junction left unmatched. Per the germline V gene, CDR1 is LNHDA and CDR2 is SQIVND (reference sequence). The CDR3 has 16 amino acids. The CDR3 DNA reads as TGTGCCAGTAGTGGAGGGGGCGAGGGAACTGGAAACACCATATATTTT. Protein: CASSGGGEGTGNTIYF.

The chain has TRBV7-9 and TRBJ1-5, with D possibly TRBD1 on 6 matching bases. Germline V gene data show CDR1 as SEHNR and CDR2 as FQNEAQ (reference sequence). The V end was cut by 1 base, the J end by 2 bases, with 9 bases between. The CDR3 length is 15 residues. This chain's CDR3 is CASSLDRDGNQPQHF. CDR3 coding DNA: TGTGCCAGCAGCTTAGACAGGGATGGCAATCAGCCCCAGCATTTT.

The CDR3 sequence: CASSDSDRAYTGELFF. CDR3 DNA sequence: TGTGCCAGCAGCGATTCGGACAGGGCGTACACCGGGGAGCTGTTTTTT. The rearrangement uses TRBV7-6 and TRBJ2-2; 8 bases match TRBD1. V dropped 5 bases and J dropped 3; count of bases not matched to a gene: 8. This CDR3 comprises 16 residues. Germline-derived CDR1 and CDR2 are SGHVS and FNYEAQ.

Here the CDR3 reads CASSNRQGNTGELFF. Written as DNA, the CDR3 is TGCGCCAGCAGCAACCGGCAGGGGAACACCGGGGAGCTGTTTTTT. The V call is TRBV4-1, the J call TRBJ2-2; TRBD1 might be the D (5 bases). Trimming took 5 bases from V and 1 from J, leaving 11 bases between them. Germline loops: CDR1 MGHRA, CDR2 YSYEKL. The CDR3 runs 15 residues.

The genes are TRBV18 and TRBJ2-2; 8 positions agree with TRBD1. The V gene end was trimmed by 3 bases and the J gene end by 6 bases; junction bases not matched to a gene: 6. Looked up from germline, CDR1 is KGHSH and CDR2 is LQKENI. This CDR3 contains 15 residues. The CDR3 DNA sequence: TGTGCCAGCTCACCGGGGGACAGGAGGTCCGGGGAGCTGTTTTTT. It codes for CASSPGDRRSGELFF.

The chain combines TRBV9 with TRBJ2-3; 7 bases align to TRBD2. J was trimmed by 2 bases and V by 3 bases; bases with no gene match: 6. The germline CDR1 and CDR2 sequences are SGDLS and YYNGEE. The CDR3 totals 15 residues. CDR3 amino acids: CASSAPAGLTDTQYF. In DNA, the CDR3 is TGTGCCAGCAGCGCCCCAGCGGGACTCACAGATACGCAGTATTTT.

V is TRBV5-4 and J is TRBJ1-4, with TRBD1 matching 7 bases. Germline CDR1 SGHNT, CDR2 YYREEE (reference sequence). This CDR3 contains 15 residues. V shed 4 bases and J 8 bases; nucleotides not matched to a gene: 11. This CDR3 reads CASSVDRAPGEKLFF. CDR3 DNA: TGTGCCAGCAGCGTAGACAGGGCTCCTGGAGAAAAACTGTTTTTT.

V is TRBV6-5 and J is TRBJ2-4, with a possible D match to TRBD1 (6 bases). The CDR3 covers 15 residues. Germline loops: CDR1 MNHEY, CDR2 SVGAGI. Trimming removed 0 bases at V and 2 bases at J, with 8 bases between. The CDR3 here is CASSYSGAPKNIQYF. The CDR3 region has the DNA TGTGCCAGCAGTTACTCGGGGGCCCCCAAAAACATTCAGTACTTC.

The J gene is TRBJ1-1, the V gene TRBV13; D remains ambiguous. This CDR3 contains 13 residues. V lost 4 bases, J lost 2 bases, and 8 bases lay in between. The germline CDR1 and CDR2 sequences are PRHDT and FYEKMQ (reference sequence). Written as DNA, the CDR3 is TGTGCCAGCAGCTCGCCGACCAACACTGAAGCTTTCTTT. It is translated as CASSSPTNTEAFF.

Comments on this clone: The same CDR3 is also encoded by other DNA sequences in this sample. V and J are TRBV6-6 and TRBJ2-7; D is unresolved. Germline CDR1 reads MNHNY; CDR2 reads SVGAGI (reference sequence). CDR3 length: 13 amino acids. V was cut by 0 bases and J by 4 bases, with 7 bases left in between. CDR3 coding DNA: TGTGCCAGCAGTTACTCAGCCGGTTACGAGCAGTACTTC. Its translation: CASSYSAGYEQYF.

The J gene is TRBJ2-1, the V gene TRBV30; perhaps D is TRBD1 or TRBD2 (5 bases each). This CDR3 contains 13 residues. Germline lookup yields CDR1 GTSNPN and CDR2 SVGIG (reference sequence). Between the trimmed V and J ends, which lost 4 bases and 3 bases, there was a span of 10 bases. CDR3 protein: CAWNGDGYNEQFF. CDR3 DNA: TGTGCCTGGAATGGGGACGGCTACAATGAGCAGTTCTTC.

The CDR3 loop reads CASKNVVGAFF. The DNA of the CDR3 is TGTGCCAGCAAAAATGTGGTGGGAGCTTTCTTT. V gene TRBV6-5 combines with J gene TRBJ1-1; D remains ambiguous. CDR3 length equals 11 residues. Trimming took 7 bases from V and 10 from J, leaving 13 bases between them. Germline assignment: CDR1 MNHEY and CDR2 SVGAGI.